These 29 T cell receptor beta chains share one sample of origin, sequenced in a study of blood T cell repertoires in COVID-19. Clones were sequenced by immunoSEQ multiplex PCR, and TCRdb holds only the in-frame ones, with some missing. The sample consists of about 480,000 clones, roughly nine tenths of them appearing once. The specimen sequenced was peripheral blood. The receptors were gathered from a young man with COVID-19, enrolled during active disease.

V is TRBV6-5 and J is TRBJ2-1; 10 bases are shared with TRBD2. The CDR3 contains 14 residues. In germline, CDR1 is MNHEY, CDR2 SVGAGI. Trimming cost V 9 bases and J 8 bases; bases outside gene matches: 10. The CDR3 DNA reads as TGTGCCAGGGGGATACTAGCGGGGTGGGATGAGCAGTTCTTC. The encoded protein is CARGILAGWDEQFF.

This clone occurred a few times. CDR3 sequence: CASSWRTGKPQHF. The CDR3 coding sequence is TGTGCCAGCAGCTGGCGGACAGGAAAGCCCCAGCATTTT. V is TRBV7-6 and J is TRBJ1-5; 7 bases map to TRBD1. With V trimmed by 4 bases and J by 8 bases, 5 bases remained unmatched. The V gene's germline CDR1 is SGHVS and CDR2 FNYEAQ. This CDR3 contains 13 residues. Full variable domain (missing parts from reference TRBV7-6 and TRBJ1-5): GAGVSQSPRYKVTKRGQDVALRCDPISGHVSLYWYRQALGQGPEFLTYFNYEAQQDKSGLPNDRFSAERPEGSISTLTIQRTEQRDSAMYRCASSWRTGKPQHFGDGTRLSIL.

This clone has more than one count but fewer than ten. DNA of the CDR3: TGTGCCTGGAAATGGAGCATGAACACTGAAGCTTTCTTT. Protein product: CAWKWSMNTEAFF. The rearrangement links TRBV30 to TRBJ1-1; D not resolved. Trimming took 4 bases from V and 0 from J, leaving 9 bases between them. The length of the CDR3 is 13 residues. CDR1 and CDR2 from the germline V gene are GTSNPN and SVGIG (reference sequence).

V is TRBV6-4 and J is TRBJ2-1, with 8 bases lining up with TRBD2. The junction had 6 bases not matched to a gene; V was cut back by 3 bases and J by 2 bases. This CDR3 contains 16 residues. Germline CDR1 and CDR2: MRHNA and SNTAGT. The CDR3 bases are TGTGCCAGCAGTGATTTGGCGGGGGGCCCCTACAATGAGCAGTTCTTC. The encoded protein is CASSDLAGGPYNEQFF.

The chain links TRBV4-1 to TRBJ1-4; 9 positions agree with TRBD1. Germline assignment: CDR1 MGHRA and CDR2 YSYEKL. J gave up 7 bases and V 5 bases, and 5 bases lay outside the gene matches. This CDR3 is 14 amino acids long. CDR3 loop: CASSWTGEGEKLFF. CDR3 DNA sequence: TGCGCCAGCAGCTGGACAGGGGAGGGTGAAAAACTGTTTTTT.

The chain couples TRBV5-4 to TRBJ1-1; possibly TRBD1 for D (5 bases). Trimming removed 5 bases at V and 2 bases at J, with 13 bases between. Germline CDR1 is SGHNT and CDR2 is YYREEE (reference sequence). CDR3 length: 14 amino acids. For the CDR3, the DNA is TGTGCCAGCAGGGGACTCGACGGTAACACTGAAGCTTTCTTT. Translation gives CASRGLDGNTEAFF.

About this clone itself: The sample has other DNA sequences that encode this CDR3 too. The genes are TRBV6-5 and TRBJ2-2; no clear D gene. V was shortened by 7 bases and J by 4 bases, with 4 bases between the two germline ends. The CDR3 is made up of 11 amino acids. Per the germline V gene, CDR1 is MNHEY and CDR2 is SVGAGI. The CDR3 DNA is TGTGCCAGCATTCGCACCGGGGAGCTGTTTTTT. As protein: CASIRTGELFF.

V usage is TRBV9 and J usage is TRBJ1-1, with TRBD1 matching over 8 bases. Germline loops: CDR1 SGDLS, CDR2 YYNGEE. The V gene end was trimmed by 4 bases and the J gene end by 1 base; junction bases not matched to a gene: 12. This CDR3 spans 17 amino acids. The CDR3 loop is CASSPRDRFLTNTEAFF. The CDR3 coding sequence is TGTGCCAGCAGCCCCCGGGACAGGTTTTTAACGAACACTGAAGCTTTCTTT.

The chain joins TRBV5-6 to TRBJ1-5; possible D gene TRBD1, 5 bases. Germline V lookup: CDR1 SGHDT, CDR2 YYEEEE. The V gene lost 3 bases and the J gene lost 5 bases, with 18 bases spanning the gap. CDR3 size: 16 residues. CDR3 protein: CASSWGGTGGDQPQHF. CDR3 bases: TGTGCCAGCAGCTGGGGGGGAACAGGAGGAGATCAGCCCCAGCATTTT.

This clone has just a few counts. The rearrangement links TRBV5-4 to TRBJ1-2; no clear D gene. Germline loops: CDR1 SGHNT, CDR2 YYREEE (reference sequence). There are 13 residues in the CDR3. V gave up 4 bases and J gave up 4 bases, with 11 bases separating them. CDR3 nucleotide sequence: TGTGCCAGCAGCGAGAGTATTATCTATGGCTACACCTTC. It yields the protein CASSESIIYGYTF. The whole variable domain, filled in from reference TRBV5-4 and TRBJ1-2, reads ETGVTQSPTHLIKTRGQQVTLRCSSQSGHNTVSWYQQALGQGPQFIFQYYREEENGRGNFPPRFSGLQFPNYSSELNVNALELDDSALYLCASSESIIYGYTFGSGTRLTVV.

The rearrangement joins TRBV10-3 to TRBJ1-2, with TRBD1 identical over 12 bases. J was trimmed by 2 bases and V by 10 bases; bases with no gene match: 5. This CDR3 contains 14 residues. Germline CDR1 is ENHRY and CDR2 is SYGVKD. The CDR3 region is CATKGQGANYGYTF. The CDR3 DNA is TGTGCCACAAAGGGACAGGGGGCAAACTATGGCTACACCTTC.

The rearrangement links TRBV5-5 to TRBJ2-7; 7 nucleotides align to TRBD1. Germline values: CDR1 SGHKS, CDR2 YYEKEE (reference sequence). V lost 4 bases and J lost 5; bases outside the gene matches: 9. The CDR3 spans 14 residues. As DNA, the CDR3 is TGTGCCAGCAGCCCAAACAGGGGAACGAACGAGCAGTACTTC. Residues: CASSPNRGTNEQYF.

This clone was picked up one time. V gene TRBV4-1 combines with J gene TRBJ2-3, with 8 nucleotides matching TRBD1. This CDR3 has 17 amino acids. The trim removed 1 base at V and 4 bases at J, leaving 10 bases unmatched. Germline values: CDR1 MGHRA, CDR2 YSYEKL. CDR3 DNA: TGCGCCAGCAGCCAAGCTCCTCAGGGGGCCTACTCAGATACGCAGTATTTT. This codes for CASSQAPQGAYSDTQYF.

This chain joins TRBV9 and TRBJ2-1; D perhaps matches TRBD2 (6 bases). CDR3 length equals 15 residues. Germline CDR1 is SGDLS and CDR2 is YYNGEE. Between the trimmed V and J ends, which lost 0 bases and 11 bases, there was a span of 18 bases. Here the CDR3 reads CASSVGGSGAGKQFF. DNA of the CDR3: TGTGCCAGCAGCGTAGGGGGTAGCGGCGCCGGGAAGCAGTTCTTC.

This chain links TRBV19 with TRBJ2-1; 16 nucleotides line up with TRBD2. The germline V gene has CDR1 LNHDA and CDR2 SQIVND (reference sequence). This CDR3 has 14 residues. Germline trimming cut 6 bases from V and 14 bases from J; bases unmatched to any gene: 7. CDR3 residues: CASRGLAGGPGEFF. For the CDR3, the DNA is TGTGCCAGTAGGGGACTAGCGGGAGGGCCAGGGGAGTTCTTC.

This clone was observed a few times. The rearrangement uses TRBV27 and TRBJ1-6, with TRBD1 matching 11 bases. This CDR3 is built from 15 residues. With 4 bases clipped from V and 14 bases from J, the junction kept 10 bases outside the gene matches. From germline, CDR1 is MNHEY and CDR2 SMNVEV (reference sequence). CDR3 region: CASSSTGTGGFTLHF. The CDR3 bases are TGTGCCAGCAGTTCCACCGGGACAGGGGGGTTTACCCTCCACTTT.

The genes are TRBV3-1 (or the pseudogene TRBV3-2) and TRBJ1-1; 7 bases are shared with TRBD1. CDR1 LGHDT and CDR2 YNNKEL come from the germline V gene (reference sequence). V was pared by 6 bases and J by 3 bases, with 22 bases of the junction left unmatched. This CDR3 is built from 19 residues. In nucleotides, the CDR3 is TGTGCCAGCAGTCCCCTAGGTAGGGGGCGCAGAGAGTCGGACACTGAAGCTTTCTTT. The encoded protein is CASSPLGRGRRESDTEAFF.

V gene TRBV27 combines with J gene TRBJ2-1; D is undetermined. Trimming took off 2 bases at V and 3 bases at J, with 14 bases between the two ends. The germline V gene encodes CDR1 MNHEY and CDR2 SMNVEV (reference sequence). CDR3 length: 16 amino acids. As DNA, the CDR3 is TGTGCCAGCAGTTTAGCTATGAATATCTTCTACAATGAGCAGTTCTTC. As protein: CASSLAMNIFYNEQFF.

V and J are TRBV10-3 and TRBJ1-1, with D uncertain. The CDR3 is 15 residues long. V was trimmed by 0 bases and J by 1 base, leaving 9 bases between them. CDR1 ENHRY and CDR2 SYGVKD come from the germline V gene. The CDR3 loop reads CAISESGRRNTEAFF. The CDR3, as DNA: TGTGCCATCAGTGAGTCGGGGAGGAGGAACACTGAAGCTTTCTTT.

The genes are TRBV20-1 and TRBJ2-3; D not resolved. CDR3 size: 11 residues. V was pared by 3 bases and J by 5 bases, with 6 bases between. Germline CDR1 DFQATT, CDR2 SNEGSKA (reference sequence). The CDR3 nucleotides are TGCAGTGCTAGCCTCAGAGATACGCAGTATTTT. This sequence encodes CSASLRDTQYF.

This clone was recorded only once. This chain joins TRBV11-3 and TRBJ2-2; 11 positions agree with TRBD2. This CDR3 has 16 amino acids. Germline values: CDR1 SGHNT, CDR2 YENEEA. The junction had 10 bases not matched to a gene; V was cut back by 7 bases and J by 6 bases. CDR3 residues: CASTTSGMYGAGELFF. DNA of the CDR3: TGTGCCAGCACGACTAGCGGGATGTATGGGGCCGGGGAGCTGTTTTTT.

This chain uses TRBV3-1 (or the pseudogene TRBV3-2) with TRBJ2-1; D is possibly TRBD1 (5 bases). The CDR3 length is 15 residues. Germline V lookup: CDR1 LGHDT, CDR2 YNNKEL (reference sequence). Trimming removed 4 bases at V and 8 bases at J, with 18 bases between. CDR3 coding DNA: TGTGCCAGCAGCCTAAAGGGGCAGGCGCAATATGAGCAGTTCTTC. It is translated as CASSLKGQAQYEQFF.

The rearrangement joins TRBV11-2 to TRBJ1-3; no clear D. CDR3 length: 14 amino acids. Looked up from germline, CDR1 is SGHAT and CDR2 is FQNNGV. V dropped 4 bases and J dropped 4 bases, with 11 bases sitting between them. The CDR3 DNA is TGTGCCAGCAGCTCCTCCAGAGGGGGAAACACCATATATTTT. Translated: CASSSSRGGNTIYF.

The chain recombines TRBV7-2 with TRBJ2-5; TRBD1 agrees at 7 bases. In germline, CDR1 is SGHTA, CDR2 FQGNSA. This CDR3 is 17 amino acids long. V was clipped by 5 bases and J by 9 bases; unmatched bases: 21. CDR3 DNA sequence: TGTGCCAGCAGCCGCTTCCTCGACAGGGCCGCGATAAGAGCCCAGTACTTC. This sequence encodes CASSRFLDRAAIRAQYF.

The chain employs TRBV7-3 and TRBJ2-7; 7 bases line up with TRBD2. Germline-derived CDR1 and CDR2 are SGHTA and FQGTGA. The CDR3 loop spans 16 amino acids. With V trimmed by 5 bases and J by 3 bases, 13 bases remained unmatched. CDR3 protein: CASSLQGASGYYEQYF. The CDR3 region has the DNA TGTGCCAGCAGCCTCCAAGGGGCTAGCGGATACTACGAGCAGTACTTC.

The chain carries TRBV2 and TRBJ1-6, with 10 bases identical to TRBD1. This CDR3 has 15 amino acids. CDR1 and CDR2 (germline): SNHLY, FYNNEI. Losses at the gene ends were 6 bases for V and 9 bases for J; bases not matched to a gene: 8. CDR3 residues: CASRKGQGFASPLHF. The CDR3 region has the DNA TGTGCCAGCAGGAAGGGACAGGGGTTCGCTTCACCCCTCCACTTT.

This clone was seen only a few times. The chain combines TRBV19 with TRBJ1-6; D is perhaps TRBD1 (5 bases). Germline V gene data show CDR1 as LNHDA and CDR2 as SQIVND (reference sequence). There are 15 residues in the CDR3. The V and J ends lost 7 bases and 5 bases respectively, with 15 bases between them. Written as DNA, the CDR3 is TGTGCCAGTAAGCGCGGGGGAATTGATAATTCACCCCTCCACTTT. Encoded protein: CASKRGGIDNSPLHF.

This clone was observed once. The chain recombines TRBV5-8 with TRBJ2-7; 8 bases align to TRBD1. The length of the CDR3 is 15 residues. V shed 4 bases, J shed 5 bases, and the junction held 11 bases outside the gene matches. Germline V gene data show CDR1 as SGHTS and CDR2 as YDEGEE. CDR3 sequence reads: CASSHPGQDANEQYF. CDR3 nucleotides: TGTGCCAGCAGCCACCCGGGACAGGACGCCAACGAGCAGTACTTC.

The CDR3 loop reads CASSPTSETQYF. The CDR3, as DNA: TGTGCCAGCAGCCCAACCAGTGAAACGCAGTATTTT. The V and J genes are TRBV7-6 and TRBJ2-3, with D uncertain. The CDR3 contains 12 residues. Germline CDR1 and CDR2: SGHVS and FNYEAQ. The ends were cut back, 5 bases at V and 9 bases at J, with 12 bases in the middle.